This T cell receptor (beta chain) was sequenced in a study of blood T cell repertoires in COVID-19 (dated by TCRdb to the early 2020s). With respect to the entire study: Samples from collaborators originated in the United States, Italy and Spain and spanned both the acute and convalescent phases of COVID-19. The prospective study material was composed of cDNA or gDNA derived from T cells, B-cell-depleted T cells, or PBMCs. Deeply sampled blood TCRbeta repertoires from subjects exposed to, actively infected with, or recovered from COVID-19 were included in the dataset. The repertoires were made available in a free public database intended to serve as a resource for research on the immune response to SARS-CoV-2. The samples were drawn from the first 160 participants of the ongoing ImmuneRACE study and from 1,254 subjects provided by 6 global collaborators. A de-identified subject ID, COVID-19 status, age in years and sex were almost always included in the sample metadata. Where available, HLA class I and class II types were obtained from metadata supplied by the sample provider rather than from assay-based typing.

In Seattle, one collaborating source enrolled patients while the infection was active and tracked those patients longitudinally over the course of disease. Collaborating institutions collected whole blood in K2EDTA tubes following their own protocols. For TCRbeta analysis, collaborator samples were shipped as frozen whole blood, as isolated PBMCs, or as DNA extracted from either sample type. From the germline V gene (reference sequence), CDR1 is LGHDT and CDR2 is YNNKEL. Deletion took 4 bases off V and 9 bases off J, with a span of 22 bases between the germline ends. The CDR3 goes from the cysteine to the phenylalanine over 17 residues. Only the CDR3 DNA is retained, 51 bases long and in frame from the first base. TCRbeta CDR3 regions were amplified from genomic DNA by means of the immunoSEQ Assay, a bias-controlled multiplex PCR. Turning to the authors' computational methods: Nucleated cell counts per sample were estimated from amplification of reference gene primers within the assay. Sequence reads were collapsed and filtered to measure the absolute abundance of every unique TCRbeta CDR3 rearrangement. For each sample, productive Simpson clonality was calculated as the square root of Simpson's diversity index across productive rearrangements. Entries here come from immuneACCESS through TCRdb and include only in-frame sequences with V and J called. Some clones fail to appear in such tables; in the studies checked, an unresolved V gene covers under half of the shortfall, and the cause of the remainder is unknown. V and J calls plus clone size are reproduced from that table; the DNA served to infer D and trimming. The sample table records about 300,000 clones; around nine tenths of these occur just once. The leading ten clones occupy 1.5% to 2% of the sample.

Broad study findings and their caveats: How much clinical and demographic metadata was included differed by source and by participant, and the metadata was provided uncurated.

As for this clone: There is no known antigen for this receptor. No qualities accompany the bases; no much larger clone lies one base away.

This receptor was obtained from a woman in her thirties with COVID-19, enrolled during active disease. The chain employs TRBV3-1 (or the pseudogene TRBV3-2) and TRBJ1-6; the D gene is possibly TRBD1, with 5 bases matching. Sequencing was carried out using peripheral blood. The CDR3 region has the sequence CASSPVQRGGLGSPLHF. The DNA sequence is given as TGTGCCAGCAGCCCAGTCCAGCGGGGGGGTCTGGGTTCACCCCTCCACTTT.